This TCR beta chain was documented in a study of T cells of healthy individuals. TCRdb fed the 5' RACE reads into MiXCR, producing one record per CDR3 protein. Of 50,000 to 55,000 distinct CDR3 sequences in the sample, approximately 14% were seen once. The germline V gene has CDR1 KGHDR and CDR2 SFDVKD. The CDR3 is 14 residues long. Trimming cost V 3 bases and J 2 bases, with 9 bases left between them. This clonotype has ten or more counts. The source of this sequence is a human donor in good health. The rearrangement links TRBV24-1 to TRBJ1-2, with D hard to call. CDR3 residues: CATSDMDVNYGYTF. In DNA, the CDR3 is TGTGCCACCAGTGATATGGACGTGAACTATGGCTACACCTTC.